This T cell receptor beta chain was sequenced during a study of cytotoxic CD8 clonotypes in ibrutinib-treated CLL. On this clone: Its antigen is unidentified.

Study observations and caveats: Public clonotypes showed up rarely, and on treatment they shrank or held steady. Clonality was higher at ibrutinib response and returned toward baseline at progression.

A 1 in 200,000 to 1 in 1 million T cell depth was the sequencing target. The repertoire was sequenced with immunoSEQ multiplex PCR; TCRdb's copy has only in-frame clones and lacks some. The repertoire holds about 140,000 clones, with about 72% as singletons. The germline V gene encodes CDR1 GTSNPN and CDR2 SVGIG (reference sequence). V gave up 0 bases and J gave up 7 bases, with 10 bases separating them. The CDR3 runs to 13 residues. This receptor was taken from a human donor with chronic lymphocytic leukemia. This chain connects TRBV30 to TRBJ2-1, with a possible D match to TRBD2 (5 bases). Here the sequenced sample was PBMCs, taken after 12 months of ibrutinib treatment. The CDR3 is CAWSVQLGNEQFF. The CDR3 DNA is TGTGCCTGGAGTGTACAACTAGGAAATGAGCAGTTCTTC.